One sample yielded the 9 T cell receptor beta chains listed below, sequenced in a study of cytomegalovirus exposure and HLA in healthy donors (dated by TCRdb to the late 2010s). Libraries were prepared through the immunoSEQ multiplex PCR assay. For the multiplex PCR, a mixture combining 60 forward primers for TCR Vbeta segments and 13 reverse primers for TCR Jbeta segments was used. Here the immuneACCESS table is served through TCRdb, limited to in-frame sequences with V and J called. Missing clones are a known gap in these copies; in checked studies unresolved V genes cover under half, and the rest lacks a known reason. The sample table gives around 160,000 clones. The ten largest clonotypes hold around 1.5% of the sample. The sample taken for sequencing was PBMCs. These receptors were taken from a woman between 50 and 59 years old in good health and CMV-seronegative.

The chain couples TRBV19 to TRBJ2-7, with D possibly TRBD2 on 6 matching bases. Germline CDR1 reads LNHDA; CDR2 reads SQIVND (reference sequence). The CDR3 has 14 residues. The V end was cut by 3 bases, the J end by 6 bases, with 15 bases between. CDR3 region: CASSMGLGLTEQYF. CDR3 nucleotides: TGTGCCAGTAGTATGGGGCTGGGACTCACCGAGCAGTACTTC.

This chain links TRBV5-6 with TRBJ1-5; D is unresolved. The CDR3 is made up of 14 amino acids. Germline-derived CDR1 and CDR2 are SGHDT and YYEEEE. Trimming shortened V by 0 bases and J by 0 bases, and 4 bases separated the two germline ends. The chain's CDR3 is CASSLALSNQPQHF. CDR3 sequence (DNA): TGTGCCAGCAGCTTGGCCCTTAGCAATCAGCCCCAGCATTTT. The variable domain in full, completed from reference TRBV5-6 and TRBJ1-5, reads DAGVTQSPTHLIKTRGQQVTLRCSPKSGHDTVSWYQQALGQGPQFIFQYYEEEERQRGNFPDRFSGHQFPNYSSELNVNALLLGDSALYLCASSLALSNQPQHFGDGTRLSIL.

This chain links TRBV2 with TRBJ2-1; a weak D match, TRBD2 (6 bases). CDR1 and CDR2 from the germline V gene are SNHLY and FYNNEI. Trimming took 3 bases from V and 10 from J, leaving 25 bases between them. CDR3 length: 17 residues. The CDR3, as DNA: TGTGCCAGCAGTGATCCGGCTCTTGCGGGACCTGGTGCGGAGCAGTTCTTC. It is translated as CASSDPALAGPGAEQFF.

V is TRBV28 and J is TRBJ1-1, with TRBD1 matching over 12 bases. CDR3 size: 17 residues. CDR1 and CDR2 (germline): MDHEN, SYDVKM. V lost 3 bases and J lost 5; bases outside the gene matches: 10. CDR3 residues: CASSLTGTGGAGTEAFF. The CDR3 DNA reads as TGTGCCAGCAGTTTGACCGGGACAGGGGGCGCGGGAACTGAAGCTTTCTTT.

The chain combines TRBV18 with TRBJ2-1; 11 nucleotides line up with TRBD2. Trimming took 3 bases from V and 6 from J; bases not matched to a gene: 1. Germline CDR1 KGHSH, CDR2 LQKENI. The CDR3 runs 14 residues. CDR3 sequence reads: CASSPSGGANEQFF. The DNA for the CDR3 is TGTGCCAGCTCACCTAGCGGGGGGGCCAATGAGCAGTTCTTC.

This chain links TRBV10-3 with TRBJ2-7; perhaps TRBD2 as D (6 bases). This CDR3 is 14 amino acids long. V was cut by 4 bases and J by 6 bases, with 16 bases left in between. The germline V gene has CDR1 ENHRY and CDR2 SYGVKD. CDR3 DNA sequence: TGTGCCATCAGTGGAGTCGGGAGAGATGGCGAGCAGTACTTC. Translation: CAISGVGRDGEQYF.

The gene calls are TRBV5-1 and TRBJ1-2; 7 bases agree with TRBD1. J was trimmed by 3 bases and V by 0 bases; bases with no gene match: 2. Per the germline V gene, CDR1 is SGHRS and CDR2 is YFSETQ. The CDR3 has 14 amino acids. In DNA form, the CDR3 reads TGCGCCAGCAGCTTGGGGACAGGCTACTATGGCTACACCTTC. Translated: CASSLGTGYYGYTF.

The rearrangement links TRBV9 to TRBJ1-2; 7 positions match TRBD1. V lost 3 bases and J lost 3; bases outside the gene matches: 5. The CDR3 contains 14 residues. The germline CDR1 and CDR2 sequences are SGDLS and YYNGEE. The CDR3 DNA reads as TGTGCCAGCAGCGCCGGGACAGACCACTATGGCTACACCTTC. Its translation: CASSAGTDHYGYTF.

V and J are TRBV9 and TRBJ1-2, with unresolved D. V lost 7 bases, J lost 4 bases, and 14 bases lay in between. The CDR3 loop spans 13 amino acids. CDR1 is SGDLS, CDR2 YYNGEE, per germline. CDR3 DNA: TGTGCCAGCGCACCCTCTTGGGCCTATGGCTACACCTTC. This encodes CASAPSWAYGYTF.